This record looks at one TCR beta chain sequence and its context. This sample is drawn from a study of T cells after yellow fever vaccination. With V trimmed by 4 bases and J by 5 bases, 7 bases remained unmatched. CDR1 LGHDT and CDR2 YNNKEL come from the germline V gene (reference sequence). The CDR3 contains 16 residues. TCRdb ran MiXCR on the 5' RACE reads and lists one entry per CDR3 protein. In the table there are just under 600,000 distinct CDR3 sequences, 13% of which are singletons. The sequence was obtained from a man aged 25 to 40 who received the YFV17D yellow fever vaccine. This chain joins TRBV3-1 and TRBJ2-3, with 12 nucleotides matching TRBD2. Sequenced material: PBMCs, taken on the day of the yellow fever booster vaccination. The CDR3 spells CASSRRLAGVEDTQYF. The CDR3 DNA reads TGTGCCAGCAGCCGCCGACTAGCGGGAGTCGAAGATACGCAGTATTTT.